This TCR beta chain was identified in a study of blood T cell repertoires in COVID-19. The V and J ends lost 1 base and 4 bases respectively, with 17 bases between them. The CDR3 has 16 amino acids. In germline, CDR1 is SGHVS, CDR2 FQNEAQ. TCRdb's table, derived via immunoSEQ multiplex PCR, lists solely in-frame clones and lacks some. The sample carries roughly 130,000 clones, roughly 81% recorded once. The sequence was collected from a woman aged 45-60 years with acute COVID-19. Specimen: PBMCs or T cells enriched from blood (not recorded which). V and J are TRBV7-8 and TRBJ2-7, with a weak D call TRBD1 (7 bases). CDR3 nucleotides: TGTGCCAGCAGCTTAGGGGAGGTGACAGGGATTTACGAGCAGTACTTC. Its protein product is CASSLGEVTGIYEQYF.